This T cell receptor (beta chain) stems from a study of CD8 T cells in ankylosing spondylitis. Quantitative 5'-RACE with molecular barcodes was used to make the TCR beta libraries. Using its own MiXCR run on the 5' RACE reads, TCRdb lists one record per CDR3 protein. The sample lists about 500,000 distinct CDR3 sequences, 9.5% to 15% occurring once. Study-level points and caveats: Seven or eight highly homologous variants made up a TCR beta motif, and this motif appeared characteristic of ankylosing spondylitis blood. There were earlier reports of some motif variants in reactive arthritis synovial fluid and blood. Within peripheral blood, clones linked to disease were CD8+ and relatively rare.

V gave up 4 bases and J gave up 3 bases, with 10 bases separating them. Germline-derived CDR1 and CDR2 are SQVTM and ANQGSEA. The CDR3 has 14 residues. A remark on this clonotype: Antigen specificity is unknown.

This sequence joins TRBV29-1 and TRBJ2-6, with D uncertain. The sequenced sample was blood, either unsorted or a sorted T cell fraction (not recorded which). The TCR was taken from a male donor with ankylosing spondylitis. For the CDR3, the DNA is TGCAGCGTTGGAAGGCTCTTTGGGGCCAACGTCCTGACTTTC. Translated: CSVGRLFGANVLTF.